This TCR beta chain was profiled in a study of cytomegalovirus exposure and HLA in healthy donors. Notes on this clone: Its matching antigen is unknown.

With 60 Vbeta and 13 Jbeta primers, the PCR was carried out. TCRdb's table, derived via immunoSEQ multiplex PCR, lists solely in-frame clones and lacks some. This sample contains about 170,000 clones. General study points: In a later analysis, an Asian-associated ancestry cluster reportedly showed fewer N-insertions than the roughly 730-donor mean.

This TCR came from a woman younger than 30 in good health and CMV-seropositive. Sequencing was carried out using PBMCs.

CDR3 amino acids: CASNSGQGAFGQYF. The DNA for the CDR3 is TGTGCCAGCAATTCGGGACAGGGGGCGTTCGGGCAGTACTTC. V gene TRBV6-5 combines with J gene TRBJ2-7; 12 bases line up with TRBD1. Trimming at V came to 7 bases and at J to 9 bases, leaving 10 bases not matched to a gene. Germline V gene data show CDR1 as MNHEY and CDR2 as SVGAGI. The CDR3 contains 14 residues.